This T cell receptor (beta chain) originates from a study of T cell responses to AZD1222 COVID-19 vaccine. Study at large: Second-dose intervals near 4 or 12 weeks were combined. General study points: Reports say nearly half of spike-specific TCRs go after unmutated variant regions. Most donors were white British, females outnumbered males, and clonal diversity was possibly underestimated. The span of vaccine-associated CD4 TCRs extended across spike, with dominance at 160-218 and 743-854.

Profiled with immunoSEQ multiplex PCR; TCRdb holds only in-frame clones, not every one. The sample has 110,000 to 150,000 clones; more than 90% are singletons. About this clone: Antigen specificity is unknown.

Trimming removed 8 bases at V and 0 bases at J, with 4 bases between. The CDR3 spans 11 residues. The germline V gene has CDR1 MNHEY and CDR2 SVGAGI. The rearrangement uses TRBV6-5 and TRBJ1-1; D not certain. The sequence derives from an adult in good health. The input for sequencing was peripheral blood, taken on day 0 of AZD1222 vaccination. The CDR3 sequence: CASQLNTEAFF. Written as DNA, the CDR3 is TGTGCCAGCCAGCTGAACACTGAAGCTTTCTTT.